One and the same sample provided the 32 T cell receptor beta chains below, sequenced in a study of T cells after yellow fever vaccination. MiXCR, run by TCRdb on the 5' RACE reads, gives a single entry per CDR3 protein. In the table there are roughly 160,000 distinct CDR3 sequences, roughly 9% of which are singletons. Specimen: CD8+ T cells sorted from PBMCs, collected 45 days after the yellow fever booster vaccination. These receptors were obtained from a young man who received the YFV17D yellow fever vaccine.

This rearrangement joins TRBV25-1 to TRBJ1-2; 8 bases are shared with TRBD1. The ends lost 2 bases at V and 2 bases at J; junction bases unmatched: 4. The CDR3 is made up of 15 amino acids. Germline CDR1 and CDR2: MGHDK and SYGVNS. The CDR3 loop reads CASSEGSGGNYGYTF. Written as DNA, the CDR3 is TGTGCCAGCAGTGAAGGGTCAGGGGGCAACTATGGCTACACCTTC.

The chain links TRBV9 to TRBJ1-4, with D perhaps matching TRBD1 (6 bases). Germline values: CDR1 SGDLS, CDR2 YYNGEE. V was cut by 4 bases and J by 8 bases, with 15 bases left in between. This CDR3 has 14 residues. The CDR3, as DNA: TGTGCCAGCAGCCGGCAGGGGCAAAGGGAAAAACTGTTTTTT. Its protein product is CASSRQGQREKLFF.

This clonotype was counted only a few times. V and J are TRBV9 and TRBJ1-1; tentative D call: TRBD1 (5 bases). V lost 1 base, J lost 3 bases, and 10 bases lay in between. The germline CDR1 and CDR2 sequences are SGDLS and YYNGEE. This CDR3 comprises 14 residues. The chain's CDR3 is CASSVQQDYTEAFF. Written as DNA, the CDR3 is TGTGCCAGCAGCGTACAACAGGATTACACTGAAGCTTTCTTT. Filled out from reference TRBV9 and TRBJ1-1, the complete variable domain reads DSGVTQTPKHLITATGQRVTLRCSPRSGDLSVYWYQQSLDQGLQFLIQYYNGEERAKGNILERFSAQQFPDLHSELNLSSLELGDSALYFCASSVQQDYTEAFFGQGTRLTVV.

This clonotype was seen a few times. This CDR3 reads CASSSSDAEAFF. CDR3 nucleotides: TGCGCCAGCAGTTCCTCCGACGCTGAAGCTTTCTTT. V is TRBV5-1 and J is TRBJ1-1; D unclear. This CDR3 contains 12 residues. Germline-derived CDR1 and CDR2 are SGHRS and YFSETQ. Trimming stripped 5 bases from V and 6 bases from J, with 11 bases between.

This sequence joins TRBV4-1 and TRBJ1-1; no clear D. This CDR3 spans 17 amino acids. The V gene lost 0 bases and the J gene lost 0 bases, with 14 bases spanning the gap. Germline CDR1 is MGHRA and CDR2 is YSYEKL. CDR3 DNA sequence: TGCGCCAGCAGCCAAGATCAGGAGGGTCTGCTGAACACTGAAGCTTTCTTT. It yields the protein CASSQDQEGLLNTEAFF.

This clonotype showed up just a few times. The chain is built from TRBV27 and TRBJ1-5; D is unresolved. Trimming took 3 bases from V and 4 from J, leaving 19 bases between them. Looked up from germline, CDR1 is MNHEY and CDR2 is SMNVEV (reference sequence). The CDR3 is 17 amino acids. Written as DNA, the CDR3 is TGTGCCAGCAGTTTGACCCCCCTGGGCCTGGGGAATCAGCCCCAGCATTTT. Translating gives CASSLTPLGLGNQPQHF.

This clonotype was detected ten times or more. This rearrangement joins TRBV4-1 to TRBJ2-1; the match to TRBD1 covers 8 bases. There are 16 residues in the CDR3. Germline V lookup: CDR1 MGHRA, CDR2 YSYEKL. Unmatched junction bases numbered 5, after V lost 0 bases and J lost 4 bases. The CDR3 is CASSQDSGTGYNEQFF. The CDR3 nucleotides read TGCGCCAGCAGCCAAGATTCCGGGACAGGTTACAATGAGCAGTTCTTC.

The rearrangement joins TRBV27 to TRBJ2-1; 7 bases match TRBD2. Trimming at V came to 5 bases and at J to 0 bases, leaving 7 bases not matched to a gene. This CDR3 spans 16 amino acids. CDR1 and CDR2 from the germline V gene are MNHEY and SMNVEV (reference sequence). CDR3 amino acids: CASSPFPGGSYNEQFF. The CDR3 bases are TGTGCCAGCAGTCCTTTTCCGGGGGGCTCCTACAATGAGCAGTTCTTC.

The chain combines TRBV6-2 or TRBV6-3 with TRBJ1-1; a weak D match, TRBD1 (6 bases). The CDR3 is 16 residues long. Trimming left V 7 bases short and J 0 bases short, with 18 bases between. Germline V gene sequence: CDR1 MNHEY, CDR2 SVGEGT. CDR3 region: CASTGAVGRMNTEAFF. The DNA for the CDR3 is TGTGCCAGCACGGGGGCCGTGGGCCGAATGAACACTGAAGCTTTCTTT.

This clonotype was found many times. V gene TRBV5-1 combines with J gene TRBJ2-5; 8 bases are a match to TRBD2. Germline CDR1 reads SGHRS; CDR2 reads YFSETQ. The CDR3 totals 15 residues. V shed 0 bases, J shed 9 bases, and the junction held 10 bases outside the gene matches. Written as DNA, the CDR3 is TGCGCCAGCAGCTTGGGCGGGAGGTCCATCGGGGCCCAGTACTTC. It translates to CASSLGGRSIGAQYF.

The chain joins TRBV7-2 to TRBJ2-1, with 9 bases fitting TRBD2. The length of the CDR3 is 14 residues. The ends lost 1 base at V and 10 bases at J; junction bases unmatched: 5. Germline V gene lookup returns CDR1 SGHTA and CDR2 FQGNSA. CDR3 sequence: CASSLEVAGAEQFF. As DNA, the CDR3 is TGTGCCAGCAGCTTAGAAGTAGCGGGGGCGGAGCAGTTCTTC.

The chain combines TRBV12-3 or TRBV12-4 with TRBJ2-5, with 11 bases identical to TRBD2. The CDR3 length is 14 residues. The J segment lost 3 bases and the V segment lost 4 bases, leaving 1 base of the junction unmatched. Here the CDR3 reads CASSSTSGEETQYF. The CDR3 nucleotides read TGTGCCAGCAGTTCGACTAGCGGGGAAGAGACCCAGTACTTC.

The table lists this clonotype with many counts. The chain couples TRBV11-2 to TRBJ2-5; a weak D match, TRBD1 (6 bases). This CDR3 is 15 amino acids long. The germline V gene has CDR1 SGHAT and CDR2 FQNNGV. Trimming stripped 5 bases from V and 2 bases from J, with 15 bases between. CDR3 region: CASSAAGVTQETQYF. In nucleotides, the CDR3 is TGTGCCAGCAGCGCGGCAGGGGTCACACAAGAGACCCAGTACTTC.

This clonotype was detected only once. The chain couples TRBV20-1 to TRBJ2-7; 10 bases are shared with TRBD1. The CDR3 contains 12 residues. J was trimmed by 3 bases and V by 6 bases; bases with no gene match: 2. Germline V CDR1 and CDR2: DFQATT, SNEGSKA (reference sequence). CDR3 coding DNA: TGCAGTGCCGGACAGGGGGACTACGAGCAGTACTTC. Its translation is CSAGQGDYEQYF.

This chain joins TRBV6-6 and TRBJ1-1; possibly TRBD1 for D (6 bases). CDR1 is MNHNY and CDR2 is SVGAGI in the germline V gene (reference sequence). This CDR3 contains 15 residues. The V end was cut by 0 bases, the J end by 7 bases, with 15 bases between. The CDR3 DNA is TGTGCCAGCAGTTACTCCCTGGACAGTTTATTTGAAGCTTTCTTT. This sequence encodes CASSYSLDSLFEAFF.

This clonotype was recorded many times. The genes are TRBV25-1 and TRBJ2-5; 10 nucleotides align to TRBD1. The CDR3 loop spans 15 amino acids. V was clipped by 3 bases and J by 6 bases; unmatched bases: 7. From germline, CDR1 is MGHDK and CDR2 SYGVNS. CDR3 coding DNA: TGTGCCAGCAGTGACCTCCGGGACAGGGGCAAGACCCAGTACTTC. Amino acid sequence: CASSDLRDRGKTQYF.

This clonotype has only a few counts. This chain uses TRBV6-6 with TRBJ2-7; 10 bases map to TRBD1. This CDR3 is built from 14 residues. From germline, CDR1 is MNHNY and CDR2 SVGAGI (reference sequence). V lost 1 base and J lost 3; bases outside the gene matches: 0. DNA of the CDR3: TGTGCCAGCAGTTACTGGGACAGGGGCTACGAGCAGTACTTC. This gives the protein CASSYWDRGYEQYF.

This chain connects TRBV5-5 to TRBJ2-1; tentative D call: TRBD1 (6 bases). The CDR3 contains 18 residues. Deletions cut 0 bases from V and 0 bases from J, with 16 bases between. Germline-derived CDR1 and CDR2 are SGHKS and YYEKEE (reference sequence). In DNA form, the CDR3 reads TGTGCCAGCAGCTTGGGCAGGGGCCGATTCTACTCCTACAATGAGCAGTTCTTC. Translation gives CASSLGRGRFYSYNEQFF.

This clonotype has only a few counts. The rearrangement links TRBV3-1 to TRBJ2-5; TRBD2 matches at 8 bases. The CDR3 has 15 residues. The J segment lost 3 bases and the V segment lost 3 bases, leaving 6 bases of the junction unmatched. From germline, CDR1 is LGHDT and CDR2 YNNKEL (reference sequence). The CDR3 region is CASSHLLAGEETQYF. CDR3 nucleotides: TGTGCCAGCAGCCATCTTCTAGCGGGCGAAGAGACCCAGTACTTC.

V usage is TRBV7-8 and J usage is TRBJ2-5, with a possible D match to TRBD2 (5 bases). The CDR3 contains 15 residues. Trimming took 1 base from V and 2 from J, leaving 11 bases between them. From germline, CDR1 is SGHVS and CDR2 FQNEAQ. In nucleotides, the CDR3 is TGTGCCAGCAGCTTAGGCTCCGGGGAACAAGAGACCCAGTACTTC. This gives the protein CASSLGSGEQETQYF.

This clonotype appeared a few times. The chain employs TRBV20-1 and TRBJ2-3; D unclear. Germline V gene lookup returns CDR1 DFQATT and CDR2 SNEGSKA (reference sequence). The CDR3 sequence is 17 residues long. V was cut by 1 base and J by 2 bases, with 19 bases left in between. DNA for the CDR3: TGCAGTGCTAGAGCCTATGGGTTGGCCGGTAACACAGATACGCAGTATTTT. Translating it yields CSARAYGLAGNTDTQYF.

This clonotype was seen a few times. This rearrangement joins TRBV7-9 to TRBJ2-3; no reliable D call. Germline CDR1 SEHNR, CDR2 FQNEAQ (reference sequence). V gave up 5 bases and J gave up 4 bases, with 13 bases separating them. The CDR3 is made up of 14 amino acids. The CDR3 nucleotides read TGTGCCAGCAGCCCCAGTATTCTCCCAGATACGCAGTATTTT. Translating it yields CASSPSILPDTQYF.

This clonotype was observed a handful of times. The V call is TRBV4-1, the J call TRBJ1-6; D is undetermined. The V and J ends lost 2 bases and 9 bases respectively, with 11 bases between them. Germline lookup yields CDR1 MGHRA and CDR2 YSYEKL. CDR3 length: 14 residues. As DNA, the CDR3 is TGCGCCAGCAGCCAACGGGAGAGGCGTTCACCCCTCCACTTT. Residues: CASSQRERRSPLHF.

This clonotype was seen a few times. The chain couples TRBV7-2 to TRBJ2-1; tentatively, D is TRBD1 (6 bases). Deletions cut 1 base from V and 7 bases from J, with 11 bases between. The CDR3 consists of 14 residues. Germline V CDR1 and CDR2: SGHTA, FQGNSA. In DNA form, the CDR3 reads TGTGCCAGCAGCTTAGTGAGGGGGAGTAATGAGCAGTTCTTC. Translated, it gives CASSLVRGSNEQFF.

This clonotype was found a few times. The rearrangement uses TRBV29-1 and TRBJ2-5; maybe TRBD2 (6 bases). CDR1 SQVTM and CDR2 ANQGSEA come from the germline V gene. This CDR3 region has 14 residues. Trimming took off 2 bases at V and 2 bases at J, with 12 bases between the two ends. As DNA, the CDR3 is TGCAGCGTTGAACAGGCGGGGCCTCAAGAGACCCAGTACTTC. Translated, it gives CSVEQAGPQETQYF.

This clonotype has a handful of counts. The chain carries TRBV11-2 and TRBJ2-2; tentatively, D is TRBD1 (6 bases). CDR3 size: 17 residues. Deletions cut 5 bases from V and 4 bases from J, with 20 bases between. Germline V gene lookup returns CDR1 SGHAT and CDR2 FQNNGV. CDR3 loop: CASSRNRELGSTGELFF. Written as DNA, the CDR3 is TGTGCCAGCAGCCGCAACAGGGAGTTAGGGAGCACCGGGGAGCTGTTTTTT.

The J gene is TRBJ2-3, the V gene TRBV21-1; no check of the table's D call, TRBD2, against the DNA was made. TRBV21-1 is a listed pseudogene. This CDR3 has 14 amino acids. The CDR3 DNA is TGTGCCAGCAGGACTAGCGGGGCTGCAGATACGCAGTATTTT. Translating gives CASRTSGAADTQYF.

The table lists this clonotype with a few counts. The rearrangement links TRBV12-3 or TRBV12-4 to TRBJ1-2; D not certain. The V and J ends lost 6 bases and 4 bases respectively, with 6 bases between them. The CDR3 consists of 11 residues. CDR3 in amino acids: CASSTTYGYTF. CDR3 DNA: TGTGCCAGCAGCACGACCTATGGCTACACCTTC.

This clonotype was seen repeatedly, ten times or more. This chain links TRBV27 with TRBJ2-7; D gene uncertain. The CDR3 consists of 17 residues. Germline-derived CDR1 and CDR2 are MNHEY and SMNVEV (reference sequence). With 5 bases removed from V and 2 bases from J, the gap between germline ends came to 22 bases. Here the CDR3 reads CASSTSSGYLRTYEQYF. Written as DNA, the CDR3 is TGTGCCAGCAGTACATCTTCCGGATACCTCCGGACCTACGAGCAGTACTTC.

This clonotype was observed many times. The chain is built from TRBV4-1 and TRBJ2-5, with D tentatively TRBD1 or TRBD2 (5 bases each). This CDR3 is 13 amino acids long. The germline V gene encodes CDR1 MGHRA and CDR2 YSYEKL. Trimming removed 1 base at V and 5 bases at J, with 8 bases between. In DNA, the CDR3 is TGCGCCAGCAGCCAAGGGGGGAGTGAGACCCAGTACTTC. It codes for CASSQGGSETQYF.

There are many counts of this clonotype. This chain uses TRBV24-1 with TRBJ1-5, with no clear D. V was cut by 3 bases and J by 2 bases, with 1 base left in between. Germline assignment: CDR1 KGHDR and CDR2 SFDVKD. The CDR3 has 12 residues. The CDR3 is CATSDGNQPQHF. The DNA for the CDR3 is TGTGCCACCAGTGATGGCAATCAGCCCCAGCATTTT.

This clonotype came up many times. The rearrangement links TRBV9 to TRBJ2-7; 7 positions agree with TRBD2. Losses at the gene ends were 0 bases for V and 0 bases for J; bases not matched to a gene: 0. Germline V gives CDR1 SGDLS, CDR2 YYNGEE. The CDR3 sequence is 14 residues long. The CDR3 sequence is CASSVGGSSYEQYF. CDR3 in DNA: TGTGCCAGCAGCGTAGGCGGGAGCTCCTACGAGCAGTACTTC.